The 21 T cell receptor beta chains in this list originate from one sample, sequenced in a study of cytomegalovirus exposure and HLA in healthy donors. Using immunoSEQ multiplex PCR, the repertoire was profiled, and TCRdb retains in-frame clones only, with some absent. The table records about 140,000 clones, 86% of them present only once. The source material was PBMCs. Every receptor here comes from a man aged 18-30 years in good health and CMV-seronegative.

This clone has only one observation. The rearrangement links TRBV18 to TRBJ2-1, with a possible D match to TRBD1 (5 bases). CDR1 KGHSH and CDR2 LQKENI come from the germline V gene. The CDR3 is made up of 14 amino acids. With 1 base removed from V and 5 bases from J, the gap between germline ends came to 9 bases. Written as DNA, the CDR3 is TGTGCCAGCTCACCACTACAGGCAAACAATGAGCAGTTCTTC. Protein product: CASSPLQANNEQFF.

J is TRBJ2-7 and V is TRBV9, with 7 bases that match TRBD2. The CDR3 runs to 14 residues. Germline values: CDR1 SGDLS, CDR2 YYNGEE. V lost 0 bases and J lost 6; bases outside the gene matches: 6. The CDR3 sequence is CASSVGLWGGEQYF. The CDR3 nucleotides are TGTGCCAGCAGCGTAGGACTATGGGGGGGCGAGCAGTACTTC.

The chain is built from TRBV12-5 and TRBJ2-1; D gene uncertain. The CDR3 totals 19 residues. V gave up 0 bases and J gave up 0 bases, with 18 bases separating them. Germline V gives CDR1 LGHNT, CDR2 FRNRAP. CDR3 amino acids: CASGLVSPRSLISYNEQFF. CDR3 DNA: TGTGCTAGTGGTTTGGTTTCTCCCCGGTCACTCATCTCCTACAATGAGCAGTTCTTC.

J is TRBJ1-1 and V is TRBV15; tentatively, D is TRBD1 (6 bases). The germline gives CDR1 LNHNV, CDR2 YYDKDF (reference sequence). The CDR3 runs to 15 residues. V dropped 3 bases and J dropped 0 bases, with 11 bases sitting between them. The CDR3 region is CATSSYRDMNTEAFF. Here the CDR3 DNA reads TGTGCCACCAGCAGTTACAGGGATATGAACACTGAAGCTTTCTTT.

CDR3 DNA: TGTGCCAGCAGCCAAGAATCTAGCGGGGGAACTAGCACAGATACGCAGTATTTT. Translating it yields CASSQESSGGTSTDTQYF. This chain connects TRBV5-4 to TRBJ2-3; 10 nucleotides line up with TRBD2. CDR3 length: 18 amino acids. After removal of 4 bases from V and 0 bases from J, the junction contained 11 bases not matched to a gene. Germline loops: CDR1 SGHNT, CDR2 YYREEE (reference sequence).

This rearrangement joins TRBV28 to TRBJ2-6; D perhaps matches TRBD1 (5 bases). CDR1 and CDR2 (germline): MDHEN, SYDVKM. V was clipped by 6 bases and J by 0 bases, with 15 bases between them. The CDR3 consists of 17 residues. CDR3 region: CASRVTQGISGANVLTF. For the CDR3, the DNA is TGTGCCAGCAGAGTAACCCAGGGAATCTCTGGGGCCAACGTCCTGACTTTC.

V is TRBV9 and J is TRBJ1-1; no clear D gene. Germline V CDR1 and CDR2: SGDLS, YYNGEE. This CDR3 spans 14 amino acids. Trimming pared 0 bases from V and 0 bases from J, leaving 6 bases between. The CDR3 DNA follows: TGTGCCAGCAGCGTAGGACAAATGAACACTGAAGCTTTCTTT. Translation: CASSVGQMNTEAFF.

The chain is built from TRBV7-8 and TRBJ2-7; TRBD1 is a possible D gene (6 bases). CDR3 length: 15 residues. Germline V gene data show CDR1 as SGHVS and CDR2 as FQNEAQ. Trimming shortened V by 5 bases and J by 0 bases, and 14 bases separated the two germline ends. CDR3 loop: CASSPTGRSSYEQYF. DNA of the CDR3: TGTGCCAGCAGCCCGACAGGTAGGAGCTCCTACGAGCAGTACTTC. The full variable domain, rest sourced from reference TRBV7-8 and TRBJ2-7, is GAGVSQSPRYKVAKRGQDVALRCDPISGHVSLFWYQQALGQGPEFLTYFQNEAQLDKSGLPSDRFFAERPEGSVSTLKIQRTQQEDSAVYLCASSPTGRSSYEQYFGPGTRLTVT.

This clone has just one count. The rearrangement links TRBV16 to TRBJ2-3, with 7 bases lining up with TRBD2. With 2 bases clipped from V and 2 bases from J, the junction kept 7 bases outside the gene matches. The CDR3 spans 16 residues. Germline V gene data show CDR1 as KGHSY and CDR2 as FQNENV. CDR3: CASSQGTSAYTDTQYF. The CDR3 region has the DNA TGTGCCAGCAGCCAAGGCACTAGCGCTTACACAGATACGCAGTATTTT.

In nucleotides, the CDR3 is TGTGCCAGCAGGGGAAATCGGGGGGGGGCTATAGATACGCAGTATTTT. Its translation: CASRGNRGGAIDTQYF. V gene TRBV27 combines with J gene TRBJ2-3; the match to TRBD2 covers 8 bases. Germline trimming cut 6 bases from V and 5 bases from J; bases unmatched to any gene: 13. Germline loops: CDR1 MNHEY, CDR2 SMNVEV (reference sequence). This CDR3 contains 16 residues.

In its sample, this clone ranks as medium-sized. V usage is TRBV11-2 and J usage is TRBJ2-7, with 9 bases fitting TRBD2. CDR3 length equals 16 residues. Per germline, CDR1 SGHAT and CDR2 FQNNGV. The J segment lost 0 bases and the V segment lost 3 bases, leaving 6 bases of the junction unmatched. The DNA for the CDR3 is TGTGCCAGCAGCTTGGAATTTAGCGGGAGCTCCTACGAGCAGTACTTC. It is translated as CASSLEFSGSSYEQYF.

The rearrangement links TRBV30 to TRBJ2-7; maybe TRBD1 (5 bases). Trimming pared 2 bases from V and 6 bases from J, leaving 8 bases between. CDR3 length: 11 amino acids. The germline V gene has CDR1 GTSNPN and CDR2 SVGIG (reference sequence). The CDR3 reads CAWSSGLEQYF. CDR3 nucleotides: TGTGCCTGGAGTTCAGGGCTCGAGCAGTACTTC.

V usage is TRBV9 and J usage is TRBJ1-2; possibly TRBD1 for D (6 bases). Germline V gene data show CDR1 as SGDLS and CDR2 as YYNGEE. The CDR3 contains 15 residues. Trimming took 0 bases from V and 4 from J, leaving 13 bases between them. The chain's CDR3 is CASSVEQGQVYGYTF. For the CDR3, the DNA is TGTGCCAGCAGCGTAGAGCAGGGGCAGGTCTATGGCTACACCTTC.

The chain carries TRBV27 and TRBJ2-7; 8 positions agree with TRBD1. V gave up 3 bases and J gave up 3 bases; unmatched junction bases: 1. Germline CDR1 and CDR2: MNHEY and SMNVEV (reference sequence). This CDR3 contains 13 residues. DNA for the CDR3: TGTGCCAGCAGTTTGGACAGGGACTACGAGCAGTACTTC. This sequence encodes CASSLDRDYEQYF.

V and J are TRBV5-4 and TRBJ2-7; TRBD1 might be the D (6 bases). Trimming removed 6 bases from V and 5 bases from J, with 15 bases in between. The CDR3 runs to 13 residues. Per the germline V gene, CDR1 is SGHNT and CDR2 is YYREEE (reference sequence). The CDR3 loop reads CASKLQGFDEQYF. CDR3 in DNA: TGTGCCAGCAAGCTTCAGGGGTTCGACGAGCAGTACTTC. Full variable domain (missing parts from reference TRBV5-4 and TRBJ2-7): ETGVTQSPTHLIKTRGQQVTLRCSSQSGHNTVSWYQQALGQGPQFIFQYYREEENGRGNFPPRFSGLQFPNYSSELNVNALELDDSALYLCASKLQGFDEQYFGPGTRLTVT.

The gene calls are TRBV29-1 and TRBJ1-3; 7 positions match TRBD1. CDR3 length equals 19 residues. From germline, CDR1 is SQVTM and CDR2 ANQGSEA. With V trimmed by 4 bases and J by 7 bases, 25 bases remained unmatched. CDR3 sequence (DNA): TGCAGCGTTGTTGTGCGAGGGGGCCGAGCGGGGGCATTTTGGAACACCATATATTTT. This translates into CSVVVRGGRAGAFWNTIYF.

The chain carries TRBV6-1 and TRBJ1-2, with 8 bases identical to TRBD1. Trimming removed 6 bases from V and 7 bases from J; junction bases left unmatched: 7. CDR3 length: 13 amino acids. Per germline, CDR1 MNHNS and CDR2 SASEGT. The CDR3 here is CASRSTGVTGYTF. In DNA, the CDR3 is TGTGCCAGCAGGTCGACAGGGGTGACTGGCTACACCTTC.

The chain uses TRBV7-9 and TRBJ2-3; 8 bases are shared with TRBD2. The CDR3 has 16 amino acids. Germline V gene data show CDR1 as SEHNR and CDR2 as FQNEAQ (reference sequence). V lost 0 bases and J lost 4; bases outside the gene matches: 6. This chain's CDR3 is CASSLALLAGPDTQYF. The CDR3 DNA reads as TGTGCCAGCAGCTTAGCTCTCTTAGCGGGGCCAGATACGCAGTATTTT.

The V and J genes are TRBV4-1 and TRBJ2-7; 11 nucleotides line up with TRBD1. Germline trimming cut 4 bases from V and 2 bases from J; bases unmatched to any gene: 1. The CDR3 runs 14 residues. Germline CDR1 and CDR2: MGHRA and YSYEKL. The CDR3 loop reads CASSLGQGAYEQYF. CDR3 nucleotides: TGCGCCAGCAGCCTGGGACAGGGGGCCTACGAGCAGTACTTC.

The gene calls are TRBV30 and TRBJ1-5; D ambiguous. Trimming removed 2 bases from V and 2 bases from J, with 10 bases in between. The CDR3 is 14 amino acids. Germline lookup yields CDR1 GTSNPN and CDR2 SVGIG (reference sequence). The DNA for the CDR3 is TGTGCCTGGAGTTTCCACCGGGGCAATCAGCCCCAGCATTTT. Amino acid sequence: CAWSFHRGNQPQHF.

The chain uses TRBV30 and TRBJ1-3, with 8 bases matching TRBD1. The CDR3 extends over 15 amino acids. Per germline, CDR1 GTSNPN and CDR2 SVGIG (reference sequence). The junction had 6 bases not matched to a gene; V was cut back by 3 bases and J by 2 bases. The CDR3 reads CAWRPGQGAGNTIYF. The CDR3 DNA sequence: TGTGCCTGGAGGCCAGGACAGGGCGCTGGAAACACCATATATTTT. The entire variable domain, with the rest obtained from reference TRBV30 and TRBJ1-3, is as follows: SQTIHQWPATLVQPVGSPLSLECTVEGTSNPNLYWYRQAAGRGLQLLFYSVGIGQISSEVPQNLSASRPQDRQFILSSKKLLLSDSGFYLCAWRPGQGAGNTIYFGEGSWLTVV.